These 29 T cell receptor beta chains came from one sample sequenced in a study of cytomegalovirus exposure and HLA in healthy donors. With 60 Vbeta and 13 Jbeta primers, the PCR was carried out. TCRdb's table, derived via immunoSEQ multiplex PCR, lists solely in-frame clones and lacks some. This table has 200,000 to 250,000 clones, 65% to 90% appearing once. The sample comprised PBMCs. The receptors originated from a girl aged 10 to 17 in good health and CMV-seronegative.

V gene TRBV19 combines with J gene TRBJ1-4, with D perhaps matching TRBD1 (5 bases). This CDR3 comprises 14 residues. Germline CDR1 and CDR2: LNHDA and SQIVND (reference sequence). V lost 3 bases, J lost 4 bases, and 9 bases lay in between. CDR3 DNA sequence: TGTGCCAGTAGTATCGGGACTGATAATGAAAAACTGTTTTTT. Its translation: CASSIGTDNEKLFF.

The chain couples TRBV6-1 to TRBJ2-7; 9 nucleotides align to TRBD1. Germline loops: CDR1 MNHNS, CDR2 SASEGT. CDR3 size: 13 residues. Here the CDR3 DNA reads TGTGTATGCTCCCGGGACAGGGACTACGAGCAGTACTTC. Translating gives CVCSRDRDYEQYF.

The V and J genes are TRBV30 and TRBJ2-1; 13 bases are shared with TRBD2. Germline V CDR1 and CDR2: GTSNPN, SVGIG (reference sequence). V shed 4 bases, J shed 5 bases, and the junction held 8 bases outside the gene matches. The CDR3 extends over 16 amino acids. CDR3 sequence (DNA): TGTGCCTGGAATCCTCTGACTAGCGGGGGGAACAATGAGCAGTTCTTC. Amino acid sequence: CAWNPLTSGGNNEQFF.

V and J are TRBV11-2 and TRBJ1-1; D not certain. The CDR3 is 15 residues long. V was clipped by 0 bases and J by 7 bases, with 15 bases between them. Germline values: CDR1 SGHAT, CDR2 FQNNGV. CDR3 amino acids: CASSLDPPGSHEAFF. The CDR3, as DNA: TGTGCCAGCAGCTTAGATCCCCCAGGCAGCCATGAAGCTTTCTTT.

This clone was picked up one time. The chain recombines TRBV2 with TRBJ2-5; 13 bases match TRBD2. The germline V gene has CDR1 SNHLY and CDR2 FYNNEI. The CDR3 has 16 residues. With V trimmed by 5 bases and J by 2 bases, 5 bases remained unmatched. The CDR3 coding sequence is TGTGCCAGCAGTCCGTGGACTAGCGGGGGTCAAGAGACCCAGTACTTC. Translating it yields CASSPWTSGGQETQYF.

The rearrangement uses TRBV7-2 and TRBJ1-6; no clear D. CDR1 and CDR2 from the germline V gene are SGHTA and FQGNSA. Trimming took off 3 bases at V and 0 bases at J, with 6 bases between the two ends. The CDR3 contains 15 residues. The CDR3 region has the DNA TGTGCCAGCAGCTTGAGAAGCTCCTATAATTCACCCCTCCACTTT. This codes for CASSLRSSYNSPLHF.

In its sample, this clone was seen a few times. This chain uses TRBV7-6 with TRBJ1-1; a weak D match, TRBD1 (5 bases). V was pared by 2 bases and J by 8 bases, with 12 bases between. This CDR3 is built from 13 residues. Germline V gene data show CDR1 as SGHVS and CDR2 as FNYEAQ. The CDR3 DNA is TGTGCCAGCAGCTTAAAGGTGGGGCACGAAGCTTTCTTT. It translates to CASSLKVGHEAFF.

The chain combines TRBV30 with TRBJ2-7, with no clear D. Germline CDR1 is GTSNPN and CDR2 is SVGIG (reference sequence). V lost 2 bases and J 3 bases, leaving 5 bases between the germline ends. There are 11 residues in the CDR3. CDR3 protein: CAWSPSYEQYF. The CDR3 region has the DNA TGTGCCTGGAGTCCCAGCTACGAGCAGTACTTC.

The V gene is TRBV7-9, the J gene TRBJ1-2, with D tentatively TRBD1 (5 bases). CDR1 is SEHNR and CDR2 is FQNEAQ in the germline V gene (reference sequence). The CDR3 length is 17 residues. Trimming stripped 1 base from V and 3 bases from J, with 18 bases between. CDR3 nucleotides: TGTGCCAGCAGCTTAGGGGGGGAGATGGGACTCTACTATGGCTACACCTTC. This encodes CASSLGGEMGLYYGYTF.

A note on this clone: Mismatch with germline at one junction end may stem from a read error. The chain recombines TRBV7-9 with TRBJ1-2; TRBD1 matches at 9 bases. Germline V CDR1 and CDR2: SEHNR, FQNEAQ (reference sequence). This CDR3 has 15 residues. CDR3 residues: CSSSFSGTGILGYTF. The CDR3 bases are TGTTCCAGCAGCTTTTCCGGGACAGGGATTCTTGGCTACACCTTC.

The chain couples TRBV7-2 to TRBJ2-7, with 7 bases matching TRBD2. The CDR3 contains 15 residues. Germline V lookup: CDR1 SGHTA, CDR2 FQGNSA. Losses at the gene ends were 1 base for V and 4 bases for J; bases not matched to a gene: 7. This CDR3 reads CASSLENSRGYEQYF. The CDR3 DNA follows: TGTGCCAGCAGCTTAGAGAACTCGCGGGGGTACGAGCAGTACTTC.

For this clone: A junction boundary mismatches the germline segment, possibly from a read error. The genes are TRBV7-9 and TRBJ2-1; D is uncertain. From germline, CDR1 is SEHNR and CDR2 FQNEAQ (reference sequence). CDR3 length: 11 amino acids. CDR3: CSSSPVNEQFF. The CDR3 DNA reads TGTTCCAGCAGCCCAGTCAATGAGCAGTTCTTC. The full variable domain, with the rest looked up from reference TRBV7-9 and TRBJ2-1, is DTGVSQNPRHKITKRGQNVTFRCDPISEHNRLYWYRQTLGQGPEFLTYFQNEAQLEKSRLLSDRFSAERPKGSFSTLEIQRTEQGDSAMYLCSSSPVNEQFFGPGTRLTVL.

V usage is TRBV6-5 and J usage is TRBJ1-2, with TRBD1 matching 7 bases. V was clipped by 6 bases and J by 5 bases; unmatched bases: 12. Germline CDR1 MNHEY, CDR2 SVGAGI. The CDR3 runs to 15 residues. The CDR3 region is CASSPDRAASYGYTF. CDR3 in DNA: TGTGCCAGCAGCCCAGACAGGGCTGCGTCTTATGGCTACACCTTC.

The CDR3 DNA is TGTGCCTGGAGCCCCACCGCGGGTAGGAATTGGCTGAATGAGCAGTTCTTC. Residues: CAWSPTAGRNWLNEQFF. J is TRBJ2-1 and V is TRBV30, with D possibly TRBD2 on 5 matching bases. Germline values: CDR1 GTSNPN, CDR2 SVGIG (reference sequence). This CDR3 spans 17 amino acids. V gave up 3 bases and J gave up 7 bases, with 25 bases separating them.

The sample holds a few counts of this clone. CDR3: CASSSLGGGTPAEAFF. The CDR3 DNA follows: TGTGCCAGTAGTAGCCTAGGGGGCGGGACACCGGCTGAAGCTTTCTTT. V is TRBV19 and J is TRBJ1-1; 7 nucleotides align to TRBD1. CDR1 LNHDA and CDR2 SQIVND come from the germline V gene (reference sequence). This CDR3 comprises 16 residues. V was clipped by 4 bases and J by 6 bases; unmatched bases: 14. Full variable domain (missing parts from reference TRBV19 and TRBJ1-1): DGGITQSPKYLFRKEGQNVTLSCEQNLNHDAMYWYRQDPGQGLRLIYYSQIVNDFQKGDIAEGYSVSREKKESFPLTVTSAQKNPTAFYLCASSSLGGGTPAEAFFGQGTRLTVV.

The DNA of the CDR3 is TGTGCCAGCAGCTCAGTGAGACAGGGGGTGAGACATCATCATGGCTACACCTTC. Amino acids: CASSSVRQGVRHHHGYTF. The chain links TRBV7-9 to TRBJ1-2; 9 positions match TRBD1. J lost 6 bases, V lost 4 bases, and 18 bases had no gene match. Germline V CDR1 and CDR2: SEHNR, FQNEAQ (reference sequence). This CDR3 is 18 amino acids long.

In its sample, this clone was seen once. The chain links TRBV30 to TRBJ2-7, with 7 bases lining up with TRBD2. The length of the CDR3 is 14 residues. Looked up from germline, CDR1 is GTSNPN and CDR2 is SVGIG (reference sequence). V dropped 1 base and J dropped 7; count of bases not matched to a gene: 10. The CDR3 here is CAWSGLSGEREQYF. CDR3 nucleotide sequence: TGTGCCTGGAGTGGGTTGAGCGGGGAGCGGGAGCAGTACTTC. The full variable domain, in which reference TRBV30 and TRBJ2-7 provide the parts outside the CDR3, is SQTIHQWPATLVQPVGSPLSLECTVEGTSNPNLYWYRQAAGRGLQLLFYSVGIGQISSEVPQNLSASRPQDRQFILSSKKLLLSDSGFYLCAWSGLSGEREQYFGPGTRLTVT.

The V and J genes are TRBV19 and TRBJ1-2; D is uncertain. The germline CDR1 and CDR2 sequences are LNHDA and SQIVND (reference sequence). V gave up 0 bases and J gave up 0 bases, with 14 bases separating them. The CDR3 runs 17 residues. The CDR3 DNA follows: TGTGCCAGTAGTATAGAGGGTTGGGCTGTTCCTAACTATGGCTACACCTTC. Translated: CASSIEGWAVPNYGYTF.

The chain combines TRBV28 with TRBJ1-2, with 7 bases aligning to TRBD1. Germline CDR1 and CDR2: MDHEN and SYDVKM. The J segment lost 2 bases and the V segment lost 10 bases, leaving 4 bases of the junction unmatched. This CDR3 has 12 residues. The CDR3 loop reads CATGQNNYGYTF. For the CDR3, the DNA is TGTGCCACGGGACAGAACAACTATGGCTACACCTTC.

The genes are TRBV2 and TRBJ2-5, with D possibly being TRBD2 (5 bases). Trimming took 6 bases from V and 4 from J, leaving 18 bases between them. The CDR3 is 15 residues long. Per germline, CDR1 SNHLY and CDR2 FYNNEI. The CDR3: CASRMTTQPLETQYF. As DNA, the CDR3 is TGTGCCAGCAGGATGACTACCCAACCGTTAGAGACCCAGTACTTC.

This clone showed up just a few times. This CDR3 is also generated by other DNA sequences in the sample. The V call is TRBV28, the J call TRBJ1-2; a weak D match, TRBD1 (6 bases). V dropped 5 bases and J dropped 4 bases, with 11 bases sitting between them. Germline V lookup: CDR1 MDHEN, CDR2 SYDVKM. The CDR3 length is 13 residues. The CDR3 is CASSLDRSYGYTF. CDR3 DNA sequence: TGTGCCAGCAGTCTGGACAGAAGCTATGGCTACACCTTC.

In this sample, this clone turned up once. The genes are TRBV5-8 and TRBJ1-2, with a possible D match to TRBD1 (5 bases). Germline-derived CDR1 and CDR2 are SGHTS and YDEGEE. There are 14 residues in the CDR3. V was trimmed by 2 bases and J by 6 bases, leaving 14 bases between them. This CDR3 is CASSFDGAPDGYTF. The CDR3 coding sequence is TGTGCCAGCAGCTTCGATGGGGCGCCGGATGGCTACACCTTC.

This clone was observed a handful of times. The gene calls are TRBV6-5 and TRBJ2-1, with unresolved D. The V gene's germline CDR1 is MNHEY and CDR2 SVGAGI. V was trimmed by 2 bases and J by 4 bases, leaving 6 bases between them. There are 13 residues in the CDR3. The CDR3 loop is CASSYAEYNEQFF. CDR3 bases: TGTGCCAGCAGTTACGCGGAGTACAATGAGCAGTTCTTC.

This rearrangement joins TRBV6-5 to TRBJ2-3; 7 bases agree with TRBD1. The junction had 3 bases not matched to a gene; V was cut back by 6 bases and J by 3 bases. CDR1 and CDR2 (germline): MNHEY, SVGAGI. The CDR3 loop spans 13 amino acids. The CDR3: CASRGTATDTQYF. In nucleotides, the CDR3 is TGTGCCAGCAGAGGGACAGCGACAGATACGCAGTATTTT.

The chain joins TRBV4-2 to TRBJ1-5; D remains ambiguous. CDR3 length: 15 amino acids. V lost 1 base and J 1 base, leaving 8 bases between the germline ends. Germline CDR1 and CDR2: LGHNA and YNFKEQ. This CDR3 reads CASSQVLGSNQPQHF. CDR3 DNA: TGTGCCAGCAGCCAAGTTCTCGGGAGCAATCAGCCCCAGCATTTT.

The chain links TRBV6-5 to TRBJ2-3, with TRBD1 matching 7 bases. The CDR3 loop spans 16 amino acids. V gave up 4 bases and J gave up 1 base; unmatched junction bases: 8. Looked up from germline, CDR1 is MNHEY and CDR2 is SVGAGI. In DNA, the CDR3 is TGTGCCAGCAGTTTCAAAAGGGGGCCTGGCACAGATACGCAGTATTTT. This gives the protein CASSFKRGPGTDTQYF.

In its sample, this clone was seen a few times. The rearrangement uses TRBV6-1 and TRBJ2-7, with D possibly being TRBD2 (5 bases). V lost 6 bases to trimming and J lost 13 bases, with 19 bases between them. The V gene's germline CDR1 is MNHNS and CDR2 SASEGT. The CDR3 length is 12 residues. CDR3: CASREGARNIYF. DNA of the CDR3: TGTGCCAGCAGAGAGGGCGCGCGGAATATCTACTTC.

CDR3 nucleotide sequence: TGCAGCGTTCTGGGAGGGGAGACTCCCTACGAGCAGTACTTC. It codes for CSVLGGETPYEQYF. The rearrangement links TRBV29-1 to TRBJ2-7; 7 bases map to TRBD2. The CDR3 consists of 14 residues. Trimming took 5 bases from V and 2 from J; bases not matched to a gene: 9. Germline-derived CDR1 and CDR2 are SQVTM and ANQGSEA.

The chain recombines TRBV4-2 with TRBJ1-2; 7 bases align to TRBD1. The V and J ends lost 2 bases and 4 bases, in that order; junction bases with no gene match: 16. Germline assignment: CDR1 LGHNA and CDR2 YNFKEQ. CDR3 length: 18 amino acids. The CDR3 region has the DNA TGTGCCAGCAGCCAACCCTCGGGACAGTCCCTTAGCGCCTATGGCTACACCTTC. Its protein product is CASSQPSGQSLSAYGYTF.